The clone carrying this T cell receptor (beta chain) has just a few counts. Its antigen is still unknown. Sample time point: patch test 2, 6 weeks after DPC sensitization. As for treatment: therapeutic diphenylcyclopropenone sensitization with weekly scalp DPC. Phlebotomy was performed prior to application of every patch test. The data were taken from a study of human T cells and chemical hapten exposure. Study background: Once 0.01% DPC had been applied to the upper back by patch test, readings were taken at 6 days. Findings of the study overall: Sensitizing with DPC caused no change in TCRs above 1 in 1000 frequency.

In TCRdb, the RACE reads were re-called with MiXCR into one record per CDR3 protein. This table has some 82,000 distinct CDR3 sequences, approximately 6.6% appearing once. The TCR comes from a woman in her 30s with alopecia areata. Some clones in this sample may be carry-over from other donors' samples. This specimen consisted of whole blood, obtained in connection with sensitization to the hapten diphenylcyclopropenone (DPC).

This CDR3 reads CASSPGGGETQYF. CDR3 bases: TGTGCCAGCAGCCCGGGGGGAGGAGAGACCCAGTACTTC. The chain links TRBV7-3 to TRBJ2-5, with 7 positions matching TRBD2. Germline values: CDR1 SGHTA, CDR2 FQGTGA. J was trimmed by 4 bases and V by 5 bases; bases with no gene match: 4. CDR3 length: 13 amino acids.